Listed below are T cell receptor beta chains from one sample, sequenced in a study of T cell responses to AZD1222 COVID-19 vaccine. Some clones are missing from TCRdb's copy, which holds only in-frame ones; the method was immunoSEQ multiplex PCR. The sample includes 140,000 or so clones, 80% to 90% seen only once; the top ten take 1.6%. The sequenced sample was peripheral blood, obtained on day 0 of AZD1222 vaccination. The receptors stem from an adult in good health. The CDR3 runs from the conserved cysteine through the conserved F or W. A D gene is named only where the DNA matches it firmly.

d_call j_call v_call cdr3_aa
- TRBJ1-5 TRBV5-8 CASSLAGGYSNQPQHF
TRBD1 TRBJ1-2 TRBV28 CASTRARGRSMGYTF
- TRBJ2-2 TRBV7-9 CASSQRTGELFF
- TRBJ1-1 TRBV3-1/TRBV3-2 CATSPGRFKTDAEAFF
TRBD2 TRBJ2-3 TRBV7-6 CASSPRTSGGPSTDTQYF
TRBD2 TRBJ2-5 TRBV5-5 CASSLRGDGQETQYF
- TRBJ1-2 TRBV4-1 CASSQALLTYGYTF
- TRBJ1-1 TRBV6-5 CASALVQTEAFF
TRBD1 TRBJ2-3 TRBV2 CASRARGRRTSWADTQYF
TRBD1 TRBJ2-7 TRBV28 CASSPPRQGNYEQYF
TRBD2 TRBJ2-1 TRBV7-8 CASSLAGTSGRNEQFF
- TRBJ2-7 TRBV6-1 CASSERQGGEQYF
- TRBJ1-1 TRBV19 CASSTHTDTYYTEAFF
TRBD1 TRBJ1-1 TRBV5-1 CASRGTGGGVTEAFF
- TRBJ2-3 TRBV18 CASSPPLYSTDTQYF
- TRBJ1-2 TRBV12-3/TRBV12-4 CASLRRFGYTF
- TRBJ2-1 TRBV7-9 CASSSIGEQFF
- TRBJ1-4 TRBV30 CAWSAQVEALFF
- TRBJ1-1 TRBV3-1/TRBV3-2 CASSQHSGFGTEAFF
- TRBJ1-6 TRBV6-5 CASSHQGSYNSPLHF
- TRBJ1-6 TRBV30 CALGPANSRGYNSPLHF
TRBD1 TRBJ2-7 TRBV3-1/TRBV3-2 CASSQGTGNPYEQYF
TRBD1 TRBJ1-2 TRBV3-1/TRBV3-2 CASSQRQGYGYTF
- TRBJ1-6 TRBV3-1/TRBV3-2 CASSPLASYNSPLHF
TRBD1 TRBJ1-2 TRBV3-1/TRBV3-2 CASSHLQGRANYGYTF
- TRBJ1-2 TRBV6-5 CASSSGVVYTF
TRBD1 TRBJ1-2 TRBV2 CASSERDRVIFGNYGYTF
- TRBJ1-4 TRBV2 CASSEANGSGEKLFF
TRBD1 TRBJ2-3 TRBV30 CAWARTGVSTDTQYF
- TRBJ2-3 TRBV3-1/TRBV3-2 CASRPRDGTDTQYF
- TRBJ2-1 TRBV19 CASSTGVGYNEQFF